This T cell receptor (beta chain) originates from a study of blood T cell repertoires in COVID-19. Turning to the study itself: Spain, Italy and the United States supplied samples that represented acute and convalescent COVID-19. Sample material is recorded as cDNA or gDNA derived from T cells, B-cell-depleted T cells, or PBMCs.

Per the authors' pipeline: Amplified reference gene primers provided the basis for estimating nucleated cell counts. Clones were read by immunoSEQ multiplex PCR, and TCRdb kept only the in-frame ones, dropping some. V, J and clone size are those of that table, while D and trimming were read from the DNA. This sample yields 160,000 or so clones, of which about 87% are seen a single time; around 1.6% belongs to the top ten. V dropped 6 bases and J dropped 3; count of bases not matched to a gene: 2. The CDR3 consists of 13 residues. The chain couples TRBV12-3 or TRBV12-4 to TRBJ2-3; 8 bases line up with TRBD1. Sequences were obtained from peripheral blood. This receptor was identified in a woman between 45 and 60 years old with acute or convalescent COVID-19. The DNA of the CDR3 is TGTGCCAGCAGACAGGGGGAAACAGATACGCAGTATTTT. Protein product: CASRQGETDTQYF.